This T cell receptor (beta chain) was found in a study of blood T cell repertoires in COVID-19. Study in general: Spain, Italy and the United States supplied samples that represented acute and convalescent COVID-19. Sample material is recorded as cDNA or gDNA derived from T cells, B-cell-depleted T cells, or PBMCs.

Methods used by the authors: Nucleated cell number was recorded as an estimate derived from reference gene primer amplification. TCRdb's copy holds only in-frame clones and misses some; the assay was immunoSEQ multiplex PCR. V, J and clone size were drawn from that table, and D and trimming were deduced from the DNA. In the table there are roughly 160,000 clones, about 86% of which are singletons. This CDR3 region has 13 residues. V gave up 2 bases and J gave up 8 bases, with 12 bases separating them. From germline, CDR1 is SGHDN and CDR2 FVKESK. The chain recombines TRBV14 with TRBJ1-2; D uncertain. Sequenced input: peripheral blood. This receptor was obtained from a man aged 50 or older with active or convalescent COVID-19. This chain's CDR3 is CASSQFVRGGYTF. Here the CDR3 DNA reads TGTGCCAGCAGCCAATTCGTAAGAGGAGGCTACACCTTC.